The 2 T cell receptor beta chains below were found in one sample sequenced in a study of T cell clonality in common variable immunodeficiency (dated by TCRdb to about 2015). To prepare the library, the immunoSEQ multiplex PCR assay was applied. TCRdb obtained this table from immuneACCESS and retained in-frame rearrangements with V and J assigned. These tables miss some clones; where compared with another copy, unresolved V genes account for less than half of the shortfall, and the remainder is unexplained. The table gives under 50,000 clones for this sample, with none occurring only once. Approximately 5.9% of the sample is held by the ten biggest clonotypes. Sequencing used peripheral blood mononuclear cells. These receptors came from a person between 18 and 75 years old in good health.

This clone was seen many times. The CDR3 end is not reached by the read, which stops 3 residues before it; the germline J gene fills it in. The gene calls are TRBV2 and TRBJ2-1, with D unresolved. Trimming took 7 bases from V and 2 from J, leaving 15 bases between them. The germline V gene encodes CDR1 SNHLY and CDR2 FYNNEI. The CDR3 is made up of 15 amino acids. The CDR3: CASIQVEPAYNEQFF. CDR3 bases read: TGTGCCAGCATTCAGGTCGAGCCGGCCTACAATGAG.

The sample holds many counts of this clone. The CDR3 is cut off 3 residues early in the read; its end comes from the germline J gene. The genes are TRBV12-3 or TRBV12-4 and TRBJ2-5; 10 bases are shared with TRBD2. The V segment lost 6 bases and the J segment 0 bases; nucleotides outside the gene matches: 1. The CDR3 contains 14 residues. The CDR3 DNA, read in part, is TGTGCCAGCAGACTAGCGGGGTACCAAGAGACC. Translated, it gives CASRLAGYQET. The full-length CDR3 reads as CASRLAGYQETQYF.